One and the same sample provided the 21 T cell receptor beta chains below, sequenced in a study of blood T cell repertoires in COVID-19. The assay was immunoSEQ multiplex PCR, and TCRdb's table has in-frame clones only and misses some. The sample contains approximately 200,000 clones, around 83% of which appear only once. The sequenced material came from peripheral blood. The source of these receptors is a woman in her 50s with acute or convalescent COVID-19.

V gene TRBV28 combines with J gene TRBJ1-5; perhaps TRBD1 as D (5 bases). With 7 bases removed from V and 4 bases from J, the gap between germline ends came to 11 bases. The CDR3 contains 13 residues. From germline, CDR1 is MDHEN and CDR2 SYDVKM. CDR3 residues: CASTRDSNQPQHF. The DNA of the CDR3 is TGTGCCAGCACGCGGGACTCAAATCAGCCCCAGCATTTT.

The CDR3 DNA reads as TGTGCCAGCAGCCCCGAGGCTGACTACGAGCAGTACTTC. Its translation is CASSPEADYEQYF. V is TRBV5-6 and J is TRBJ2-7; D is ambiguous. In germline, CDR1 is SGHDT, CDR2 YYEEEE. CDR3 length equals 13 residues. V lost 4 bases and J lost 3, with 11 bases in between.

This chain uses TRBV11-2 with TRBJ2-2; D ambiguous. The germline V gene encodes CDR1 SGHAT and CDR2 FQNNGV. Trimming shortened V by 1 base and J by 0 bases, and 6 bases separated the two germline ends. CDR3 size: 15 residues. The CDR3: CASSLAGANTGELFF. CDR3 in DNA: TGTGCCAGCAGCTTAGCGGGTGCGAACACCGGGGAGCTGTTTTTT.

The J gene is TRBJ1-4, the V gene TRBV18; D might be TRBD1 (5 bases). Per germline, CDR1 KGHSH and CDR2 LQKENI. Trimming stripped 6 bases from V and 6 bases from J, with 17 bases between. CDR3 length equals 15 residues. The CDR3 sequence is CASSRSRGLDEKLFF. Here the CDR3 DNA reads TGTGCCAGCTCCCGATCAAGGGGACTGGATGAAAAACTGTTTTTT. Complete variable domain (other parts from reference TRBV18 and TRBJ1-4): NAGVMQNPRHLVRRRGQEARLRCSPMKGHSHVYWYRQLPEEGLKFMVYLQKENIIDESGMPKERFSAEFPKEGPSILRIQQVVRGDSAAYFCASSRSRGLDEKLFFGSGTQLSVL.

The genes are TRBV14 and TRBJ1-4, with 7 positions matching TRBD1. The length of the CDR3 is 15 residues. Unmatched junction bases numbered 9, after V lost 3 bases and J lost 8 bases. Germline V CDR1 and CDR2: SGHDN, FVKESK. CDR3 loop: CASSHQGDPYEKLFF. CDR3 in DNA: TGTGCCAGCAGCCACCAGGGGGACCCCTACGAAAAACTGTTTTTT.

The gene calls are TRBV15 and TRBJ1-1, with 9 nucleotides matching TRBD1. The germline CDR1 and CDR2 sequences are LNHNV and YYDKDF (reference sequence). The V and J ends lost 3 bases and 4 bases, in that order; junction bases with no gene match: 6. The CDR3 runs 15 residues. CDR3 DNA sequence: TGTGCCACCAGCAGCTGGGACAGGGCGAGCACTGAAGCTTTCTTT. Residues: CATSSWDRASTEAFF. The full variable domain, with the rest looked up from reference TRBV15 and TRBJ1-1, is DAMVIQNPRYQVTQFGKPVTLSCSQTLNHNVMYWYQQKSSQAPKLLFHYYDKDFNNEADTPDNFQSRRPNTSFCFLDIRSPGLGDTAMYLCATSSWDRASTEAFFGQGTRLTVV.

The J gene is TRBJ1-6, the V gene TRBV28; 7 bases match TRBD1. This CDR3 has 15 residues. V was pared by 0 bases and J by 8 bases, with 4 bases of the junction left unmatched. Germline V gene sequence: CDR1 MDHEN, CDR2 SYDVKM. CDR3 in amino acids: CASSLWRDSYSPLHF. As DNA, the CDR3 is TGTGCCAGCAGTTTATGGCGGGACAGCTATTCACCCCTCCACTTT.

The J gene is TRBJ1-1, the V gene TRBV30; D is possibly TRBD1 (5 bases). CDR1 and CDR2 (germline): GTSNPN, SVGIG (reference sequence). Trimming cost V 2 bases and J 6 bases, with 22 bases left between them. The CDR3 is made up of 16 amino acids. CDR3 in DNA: TGTGCCTGGAGTAAGTGGGAGATGATGGGGGGTGCTGAAGCTTTCTTT. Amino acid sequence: CAWSKWEMMGGAEAFF.

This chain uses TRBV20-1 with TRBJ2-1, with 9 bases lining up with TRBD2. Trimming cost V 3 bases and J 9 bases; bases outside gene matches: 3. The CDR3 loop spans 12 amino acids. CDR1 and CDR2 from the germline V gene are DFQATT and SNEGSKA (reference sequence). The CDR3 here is CSASGTSFEQFF. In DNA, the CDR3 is TGCAGTGCTAGTGGGACTAGCTTTGAGCAGTTCTTC.

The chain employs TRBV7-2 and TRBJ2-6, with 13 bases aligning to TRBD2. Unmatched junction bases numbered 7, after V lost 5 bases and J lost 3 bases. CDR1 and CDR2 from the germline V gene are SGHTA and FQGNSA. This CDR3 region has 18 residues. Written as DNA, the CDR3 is TGTGCCAGCAGCAGGCGGACTAGCGGGAGTGGTGGGGCCAACGTCCTGACTTTC. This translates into CASSRRTSGSGGANVLTF.

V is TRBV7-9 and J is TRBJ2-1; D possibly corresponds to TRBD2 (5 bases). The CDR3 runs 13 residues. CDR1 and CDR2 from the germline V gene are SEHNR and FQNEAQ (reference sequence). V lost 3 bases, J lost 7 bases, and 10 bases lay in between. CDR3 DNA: TGTGCCAGCAGCTTGGGGAGTGGGAATGAGCAGTTCTTC. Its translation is CASSLGSGNEQFF.

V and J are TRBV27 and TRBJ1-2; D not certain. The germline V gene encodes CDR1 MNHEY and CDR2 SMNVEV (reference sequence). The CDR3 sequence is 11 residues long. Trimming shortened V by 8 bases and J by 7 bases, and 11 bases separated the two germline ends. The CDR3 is CASAGLSGYTF. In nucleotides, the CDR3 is TGTGCCAGCGCCGGACTGTCTGGCTACACCTTC.

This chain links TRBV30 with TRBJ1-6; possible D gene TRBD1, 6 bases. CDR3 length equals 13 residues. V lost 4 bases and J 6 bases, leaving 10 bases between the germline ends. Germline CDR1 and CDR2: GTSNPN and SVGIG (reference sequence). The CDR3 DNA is TGTGCCTGGAAGGGGGGGGGTAATTCACCCCTCCACTTT. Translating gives CAWKGGGNSPLHF.

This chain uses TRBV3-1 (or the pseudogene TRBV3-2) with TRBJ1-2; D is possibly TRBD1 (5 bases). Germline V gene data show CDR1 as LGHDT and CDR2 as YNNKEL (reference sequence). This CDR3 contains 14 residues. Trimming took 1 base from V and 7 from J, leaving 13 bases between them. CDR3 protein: CASSQGGGVSGYTF. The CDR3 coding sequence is TGTGCCAGCAGCCAAGGGGGCGGGGTGAGTGGCTACACCTTC.

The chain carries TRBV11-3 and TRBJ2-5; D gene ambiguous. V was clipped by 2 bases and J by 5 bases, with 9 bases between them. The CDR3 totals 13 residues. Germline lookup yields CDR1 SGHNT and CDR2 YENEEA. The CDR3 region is CASSLIFRETQYF. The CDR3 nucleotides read TGTGCCAGCAGCTTAATATTTCGGGAGACCCAGTACTTC.

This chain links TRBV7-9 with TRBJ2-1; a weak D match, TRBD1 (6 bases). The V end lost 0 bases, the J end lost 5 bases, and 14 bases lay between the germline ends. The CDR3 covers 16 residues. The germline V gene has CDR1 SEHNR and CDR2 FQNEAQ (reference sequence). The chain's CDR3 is CASSLALGQGNNEQFF. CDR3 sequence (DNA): TGTGCCAGCAGCTTAGCTCTAGGGCAGGGGAACAATGAGCAGTTCTTC.

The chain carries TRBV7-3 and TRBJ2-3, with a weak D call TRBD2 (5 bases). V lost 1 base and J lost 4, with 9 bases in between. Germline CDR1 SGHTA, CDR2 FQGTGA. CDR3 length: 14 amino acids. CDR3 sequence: CASSLSPSSDTQYF. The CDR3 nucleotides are TGTGCCAGCAGCTTAAGTCCTAGCTCAGATACGCAGTATTTT. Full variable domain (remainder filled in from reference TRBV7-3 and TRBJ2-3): GAGVSQTPSNKVTEKGKYVELRCDPISGHTALYWYRQSLGQGPEFLIYFQGTGAADDSGLPNDRFFAVRPEGSVSTLKIQRTERGDSAVYLCASSLSPSSDTQYFGPGTRLTVL.

The CDR3 is CAISGGDRNSPLHF. The DNA for the CDR3 is TGTGCCATCAGTGGTGGGGACAGAAATTCACCCCTCCACTTT. V gene TRBV10-3 combines with J gene TRBJ1-6, with TRBD1 identical over 7 bases. Germline V gene data show CDR1 as ENHRY and CDR2 as SYGVKD. Unmatched junction bases numbered 4, after V lost 4 bases and J lost 7 bases. The CDR3 length is 14 residues.

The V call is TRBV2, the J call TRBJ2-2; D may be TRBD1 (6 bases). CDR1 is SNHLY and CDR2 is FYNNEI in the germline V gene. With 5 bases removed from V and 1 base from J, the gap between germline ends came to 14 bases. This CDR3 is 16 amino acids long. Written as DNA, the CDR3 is TGTGCCAGCAGTCTCAGGGGCACCCGGAACACCGGGGAGCTGTTTTTT. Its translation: CASSLRGTRNTGELFF.

The CDR3 loop is CASSFGGDRETQYF. In DNA, the CDR3 is TGTGCCAGCAGTTTTGGGGGGGATCGAGAGACCCAGTACTTC. The rearrangement uses TRBV28 and TRBJ2-5, with 7 bases aligning to TRBD2. Trimming took 3 bases from V and 4 from J; bases not matched to a gene: 5. Germline V gene lookup returns CDR1 MDHEN and CDR2 SYDVKM. The CDR3 contains 14 residues.

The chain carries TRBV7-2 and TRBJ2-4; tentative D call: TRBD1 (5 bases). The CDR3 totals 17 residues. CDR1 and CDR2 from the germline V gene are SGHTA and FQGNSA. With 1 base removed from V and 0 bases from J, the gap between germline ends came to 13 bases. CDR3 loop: CASSLGVQGLAKNIQYF. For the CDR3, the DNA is TGTGCCAGCAGCTTAGGGGTGCAGGGCCTAGCCAAAAACATTCAGTACTTC.